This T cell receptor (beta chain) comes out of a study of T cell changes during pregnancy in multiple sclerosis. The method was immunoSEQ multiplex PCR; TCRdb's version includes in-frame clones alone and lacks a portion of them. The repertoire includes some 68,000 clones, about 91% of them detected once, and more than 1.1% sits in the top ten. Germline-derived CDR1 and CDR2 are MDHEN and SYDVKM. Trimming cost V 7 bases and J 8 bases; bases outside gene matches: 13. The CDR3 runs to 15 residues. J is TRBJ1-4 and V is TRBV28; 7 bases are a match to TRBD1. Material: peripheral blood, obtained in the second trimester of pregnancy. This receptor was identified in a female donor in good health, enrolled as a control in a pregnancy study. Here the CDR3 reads CASNSPQGHEEKLFF. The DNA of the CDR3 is TGTGCCAGCAATTCACCACAGGGGCATGAAGAAAAACTGTTTTTT.